One and the same sample provided the 10 T cell receptor beta chains below, sequenced in a study of radiotherapy plus CTLA-4 blockade in lung cancer. Method: immunoSEQ multiplex PCR; TCRdb's copy keeps in-frame clones and lacks some. Here the sample spans some 94,000 clones, roughly 80% being singletons. This specimen consisted of peripheral blood, obtained from a patient treated with radiotherapy plus ipilimumab. The receptor set was obtained from a human donor with non-small cell lung cancer that progressed on radiotherapy plus ipilimumab.

This chain uses TRBV28 with TRBJ1-2, with TRBD1 matching over 9 bases. The junction had 7 bases not matched to a gene; V was cut back by 4 bases and J by 7 bases. This CDR3 region has 14 residues. Germline assignment: CDR1 MDHEN and CDR2 SYDVKM. In DNA form, the CDR3 reads TGTGCCAGCAGTTCCGCGGGACAGGGAGGTGGCTACACCTTC. Translation gives CASSSAGQGGGYTF.

V usage is TRBV27 and J usage is TRBJ2-1; 13 positions match TRBD2. Germline CDR1 and CDR2: MNHEY and SMNVEV (reference sequence). This CDR3 region has 15 residues. Trimming at V came to 6 bases and at J to 6 bases, leaving 5 bases not matched to a gene. The CDR3 here is CASRLLAGGLNEQFF. The CDR3 region has the DNA TGTGCCAGCAGGCTACTAGCGGGAGGGCTCAATGAGCAGTTCTTC.

The chain couples TRBV27 to TRBJ2-1; TRBD2 matches 11 bases. Germline values: CDR1 MNHEY, CDR2 SMNVEV (reference sequence). V shed 7 bases, J shed 9 bases, and the junction held 8 bases outside the gene matches. CDR3 length equals 14 residues. The CDR3 is CASTLAGGDGEQFF. CDR3 DNA sequence: TGTGCCAGCACCCTAGCGGGAGGTGACGGTGAGCAGTTCTTC.

The genes are TRBV7-8 and TRBJ2-7, with D uncertain. The CDR3 runs 14 residues. Germline V lookup: CDR1 SGHVS, CDR2 FQNEAQ. V was cut by 1 base and J by 5 bases, with 12 bases left in between. CDR3 sequence reads: CASSLEGPRDEQYV. The DNA of the CDR3 is TGTGCCAGCAGCTTAGAGGGCCCTAGAGACGAGCAGTACGTC.

V usage is TRBV2 and J usage is TRBJ1-4, with a possible D match to TRBD1 (5 bases). Per the germline V gene, CDR1 is SNHLY and CDR2 is FYNNEI. The germline V and J ends were trimmed by 7 bases and 2 bases, with 8 bases remaining between them. This CDR3 has 13 residues. CDR3 amino acids: CASIWGTNEKLFF. The CDR3 region has the DNA TGTGCCAGCATATGGGGGACTAATGAAAAACTGTTTTTT.

This clone was seen a handful of times. V usage is TRBV7-8 and J usage is TRBJ2-2; 9 nucleotides agree with TRBD1. V dropped 5 bases and J dropped 3; count of bases not matched to a gene: 4. Germline CDR1 is SGHVS and CDR2 is FQNEAQ. CDR3 length: 15 amino acids. This CDR3 is CASSPDRGYTGELFF. Written as DNA, the CDR3 is TGTGCCAGCAGCCCGGACAGGGGATACACCGGGGAGCTGTTTTTT.

In its sample, this clone was seen a few times. This sequence joins TRBV11-2 and TRBJ2-5; D is uncertain. The germline gives CDR1 SGHAT, CDR2 FQNNGV. Trimming shortened V by 3 bases and J by 2 bases, and 4 bases separated the two germline ends. The CDR3 sequence is 12 residues long. CDR3 region: CASSFQQETQYF. In DNA form, the CDR3 reads TGTGCCAGCAGCTTTCAGCAAGAGACCCAGTACTTC.

The V call is TRBV30, the J call TRBJ2-1, with no clear D. Germline V gene lookup returns CDR1 GTSNPN and CDR2 SVGIG (reference sequence). CDR3 size: 12 residues. V was pared by 0 bases and J by 8 bases, with 8 bases between. CDR3 region: CAWSVSGYEQFF. DNA for the CDR3: TGTGCCTGGAGTGTTTCCGGGTATGAGCAGTTCTTC. The whole variable domain, filled in from reference TRBV30 and TRBJ2-1, reads SQTIHQWPATLVQPVGSPLSLECTVEGTSNPNLYWYRQAAGRGLQLLFYSVGIGQISSEVPQNLSASRPQDRQFILSSKKLLLSDSGFYLCAWSVSGYEQFFGPGTRLTVL.

This clone is a singleton in its sample. J is TRBJ2-2 and V is TRBV2; D remains unclear. The CDR3 consists of 14 residues. The ends were cut back, 6 bases at V and 1 base at J, with 9 bases in the middle. The germline gives CDR1 SNHLY, CDR2 FYNNEI. The chain's CDR3 is CASRLTENTGELFF. CDR3 bases: TGTGCCAGCAGACTGACGGAGAACACCGGGGAGCTGTTTTTT. Full variable domain (remainder filled in from reference TRBV2 and TRBJ2-2): EPEVTQTPSHQVTQMGQEVILRCVPISNHLYFYWYRQILGQKVEFLVSFYNNEISEKSEIFDDQFSVERPDGSNFTLKIRSTKLEDSAMYFCASRLTENTGELFFGEGSRLTVL.

The chain combines TRBV4-1 with TRBJ1-2; D gene unclear. The V gene's germline CDR1 is MGHRA and CDR2 YSYEKL. Trimming removed 1 base at V and 8 bases at J, with 23 bases between. The CDR3 runs 17 residues. The CDR3 DNA sequence: TGCGCCAGCAGCCAAGTTAATTTAATAAGTTTTGGGGAAGGCTACACCTTC. It codes for CASSQVNLISFGEGYTF.